This T cell receptor (beta chain) came from a study of radiation and T cells in renal cell carcinoma. Described time point: baseline pretreatment blood. The sample's treatment: 15 Gy SBRT to primary tumor, nephrectomy 4 weeks later. Serial blood draws occurred at baseline and 2 and 4 weeks post-SBRT. The CDR3 runs 15 residues. The germline gives CDR1 MDHEN, CDR2 SYDVKM. V lost 3 bases to trimming and J lost 5 bases; unmatched junction nucleotides: 4. This table comes from immunoSEQ multiplex PCR, and its TCRdb copy is limited to in-frame clones, with some not included. Of 150,000 or so clones in the sample, around 89% were seen once.

This TCR was sampled from a woman aged 70-85 years with renal cell carcinoma. The starting material was blood, obtained from a patient whose treatment included radiotherapy and nephrectomy. This chain links TRBV28 with TRBJ2-7, with 13 nucleotides matching TRBD2. CDR3 sequence reads: CASSFGLAGVDEQYF. The DNA for the CDR3 is TGTGCCAGCAGTTTCGGACTAGCGGGGGTCGACGAGCAGTACTTC.